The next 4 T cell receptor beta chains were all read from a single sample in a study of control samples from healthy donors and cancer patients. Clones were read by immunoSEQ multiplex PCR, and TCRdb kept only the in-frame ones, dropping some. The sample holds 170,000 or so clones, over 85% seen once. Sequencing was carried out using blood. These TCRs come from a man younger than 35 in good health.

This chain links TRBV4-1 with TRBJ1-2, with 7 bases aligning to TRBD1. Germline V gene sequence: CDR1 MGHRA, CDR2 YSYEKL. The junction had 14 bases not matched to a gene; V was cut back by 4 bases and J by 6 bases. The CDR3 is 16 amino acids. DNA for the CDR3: TGCGCCAGCAGCCCCCCAGGGGGGCAAGGAACGAATGGCTACACCTTC. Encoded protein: CASSPPGGQGTNGYTF.

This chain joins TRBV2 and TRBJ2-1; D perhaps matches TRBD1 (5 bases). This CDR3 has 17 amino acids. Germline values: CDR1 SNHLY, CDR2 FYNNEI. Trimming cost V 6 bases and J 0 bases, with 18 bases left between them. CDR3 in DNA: TGTGCCAGCAGCGACAGATTGGACGTCCGCTCCTACAATGAGCAGTTCTTC. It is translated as CASSDRLDVRSYNEQFF.

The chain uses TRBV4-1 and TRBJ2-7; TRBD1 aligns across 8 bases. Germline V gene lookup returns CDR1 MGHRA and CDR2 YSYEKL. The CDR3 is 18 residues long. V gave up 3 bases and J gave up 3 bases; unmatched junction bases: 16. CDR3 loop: CASSHRSAGGYGGYEQYF. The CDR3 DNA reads TGCGCCAGCAGCCATCGTTCCGCAGGGGGCTACGGGGGCTACGAGCAGTACTTC.

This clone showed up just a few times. CDR3 sequence reads: CASSEAGGIQPQHF. The DNA for the CDR3 is TGTGCCAGCAGTGAAGCAGGGGGCATTCAGCCCCAGCATTTT. V is TRBV2 and J is TRBJ1-5; 7 bases are shared with TRBD1. Trimming cost V 0 bases and J 6 bases; bases outside gene matches: 2. From germline, CDR1 is SNHLY and CDR2 FYNNEI. The CDR3 is made up of 14 amino acids.